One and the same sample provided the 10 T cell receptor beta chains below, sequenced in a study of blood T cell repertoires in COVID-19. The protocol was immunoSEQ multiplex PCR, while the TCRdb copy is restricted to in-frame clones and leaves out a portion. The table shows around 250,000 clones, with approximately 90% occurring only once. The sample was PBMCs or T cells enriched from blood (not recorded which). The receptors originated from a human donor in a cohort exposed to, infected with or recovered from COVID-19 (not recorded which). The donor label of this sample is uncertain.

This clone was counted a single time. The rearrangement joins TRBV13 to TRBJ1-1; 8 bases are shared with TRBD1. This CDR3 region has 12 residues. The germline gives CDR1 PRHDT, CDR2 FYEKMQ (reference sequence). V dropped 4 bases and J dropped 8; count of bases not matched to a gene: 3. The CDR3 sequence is CASSSAGGEAFF. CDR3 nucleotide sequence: TGTGCCAGCAGCTCGGCAGGGGGCGAAGCTTTCTTT.

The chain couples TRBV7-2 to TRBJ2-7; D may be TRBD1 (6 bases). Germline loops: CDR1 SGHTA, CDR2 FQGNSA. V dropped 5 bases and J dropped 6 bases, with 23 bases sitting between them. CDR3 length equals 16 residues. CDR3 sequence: CASSRPPNRDPLEQYF. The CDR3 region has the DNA TGTGCCAGCAGCCGCCCCCCCAACAGGGACCCCCTCGAGCAGTACTTC.

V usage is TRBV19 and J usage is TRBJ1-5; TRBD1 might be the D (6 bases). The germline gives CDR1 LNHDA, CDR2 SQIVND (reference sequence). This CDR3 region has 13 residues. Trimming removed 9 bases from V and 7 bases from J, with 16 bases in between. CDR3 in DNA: TGTGCCAGCGTCGACAGGCGAGGACAGCCCCAGCATTTT. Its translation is CASVDRRGQPQHF.

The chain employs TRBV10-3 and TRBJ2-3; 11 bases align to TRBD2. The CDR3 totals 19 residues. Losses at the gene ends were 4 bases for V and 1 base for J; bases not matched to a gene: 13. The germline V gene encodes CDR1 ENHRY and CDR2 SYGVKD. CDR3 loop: CAISGLTSGGHTGTDTQYF. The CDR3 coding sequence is TGTGCCATCAGTGGCCTAACTAGCGGGGGACATACAGGCACAGATACGCAGTATTTT.

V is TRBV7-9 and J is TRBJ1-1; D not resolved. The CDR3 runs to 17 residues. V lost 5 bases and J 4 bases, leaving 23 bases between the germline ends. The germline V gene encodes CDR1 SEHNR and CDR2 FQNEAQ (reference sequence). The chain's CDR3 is CASSLRSDGGARTEAFF. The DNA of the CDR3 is TGTGCCAGCAGCCTACGGTCGGATGGTGGAGCGCGCACTGAAGCTTTCTTT.

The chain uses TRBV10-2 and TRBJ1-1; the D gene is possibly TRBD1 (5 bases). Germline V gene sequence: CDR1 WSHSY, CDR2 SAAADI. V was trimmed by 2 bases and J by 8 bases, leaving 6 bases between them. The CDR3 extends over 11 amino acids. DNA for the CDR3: TGCGCCAGCAGTGAGGGGGGGGAAGCTTTCTTT. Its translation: CASSEGGEAFF.

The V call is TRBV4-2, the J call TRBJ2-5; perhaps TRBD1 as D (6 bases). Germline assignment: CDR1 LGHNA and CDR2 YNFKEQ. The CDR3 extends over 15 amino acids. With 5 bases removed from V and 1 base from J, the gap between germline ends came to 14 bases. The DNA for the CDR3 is TGTGCCAGCAGCTCCCGGGACACTGGCCAAGAGACCCAGTACTTC. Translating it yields CASSSRDTGQETQYF.

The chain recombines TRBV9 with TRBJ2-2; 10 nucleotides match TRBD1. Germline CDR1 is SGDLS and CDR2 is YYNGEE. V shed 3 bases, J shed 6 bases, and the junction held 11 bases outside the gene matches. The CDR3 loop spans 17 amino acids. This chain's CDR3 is CASSAPRDRGESGELFF. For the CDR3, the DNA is TGTGCCAGCAGCGCTCCCCGGGACAGGGGCGAATCCGGGGAGCTGTTTTTT.

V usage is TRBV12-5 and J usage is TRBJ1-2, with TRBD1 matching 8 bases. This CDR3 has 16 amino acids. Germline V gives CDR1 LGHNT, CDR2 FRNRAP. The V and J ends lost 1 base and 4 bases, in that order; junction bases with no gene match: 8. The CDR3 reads CASGLDRGVVFYGYTF. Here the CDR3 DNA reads TGTGCTAGTGGTTTGGACAGGGGGGTTGTTTTCTATGGCTACACCTTC.

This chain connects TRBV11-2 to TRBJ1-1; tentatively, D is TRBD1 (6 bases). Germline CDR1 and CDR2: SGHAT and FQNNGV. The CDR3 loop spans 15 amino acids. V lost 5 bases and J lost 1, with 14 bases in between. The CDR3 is CASSILGGPNTEAFF. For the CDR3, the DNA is TGTGCCAGCAGCATTCTGGGGGGGCCGAACACTGAAGCTTTCTTT.